These 13 T cell receptor beta chains share one sample of origin, sequenced in a study of shared clonotypes between healthy human individuals. The method was immunoSEQ multiplex PCR; TCRdb's version includes in-frame clones alone and lacks a portion of them. This table holds approximately 2.1 million clones, over 85% found once. The sequenced material came from naive CD4+ T cells from PBMCs. As to subset: CD45RA+ positively selected. The receptors derive from a man younger than 30 in good health. Some clones in this sample may be carry-over from other donors' samples.

This clone has a single count. Other DNA sequences from this sample encode an identical CDR3 as well. Here the CDR3 reads CASSRSTGELFF. CDR3 DNA sequence: TGTGCCAGCAGCAGGTCCACCGGGGAGCTGTTTTTT. The chain uses TRBV2 and TRBJ2-2; D is uncertain. Germline V gene sequence: CDR1 SNHLY, CDR2 FYNNEI. The CDR3 runs 12 residues. V dropped 6 bases and J dropped 4 bases, with 6 bases sitting between them.

Only one count was recorded for this clone. The chain employs TRBV7-8 and TRBJ2-7; no firm D call. The CDR3 consists of 14 residues. V lost 5 bases and J lost 2, with 13 bases in between. Germline lookup yields CDR1 SGHVS and CDR2 FQNEAQ. The CDR3 bases are TGTGCCAGCAGCCGATCGGACGGACCCTACGAGCAGTACTTC. Translating it yields CASSRSDGPYEQYF.

The genes are TRBV5-6 and TRBJ2-1; D may match TRBD1 or TRBD2 (5 bases each). Germline V lookup: CDR1 SGHDT, CDR2 YYEEEE. The V gene lost 3 bases and the J gene lost 0 bases, with 13 bases spanning the gap. This CDR3 contains 16 residues. CDR3 sequence reads: CASSSRMGVSYNEQFF. Written as DNA, the CDR3 is TGTGCCAGCAGCTCACGCATGGGGGTCTCCTACAATGAGCAGTTCTTC.

The CDR3: CATRTGWSGANVLTF. CDR3 DNA sequence: TGTGCCACCCGGACAGGGTGGTCTGGGGCCAACGTCCTGACTTTC. The chain uses TRBV7-2 and TRBJ2-6; 8 bases map to TRBD1. Unmatched junction bases numbered 6, after V lost 10 bases and J lost 1 base. Germline lookup yields CDR1 SGHTA and CDR2 FQGNSA. The CDR3 extends over 15 amino acids.

V gene TRBV15 combines with J gene TRBJ1-5; TRBD1 matches at 10 bases. The junction had 11 bases not matched to a gene; V was cut back by 3 bases and J by 3 bases. The CDR3 is 18 residues long. Germline loops: CDR1 LNHNV, CDR2 YYDKDF (reference sequence). The CDR3 DNA follows: TGTGCCACCAGCAGTCTACCGGGACAGGGGTTGTCCAATCAGCCCCAGCATTTT. Translation: CATSSLPGQGLSNQPQHF.

The chain combines TRBV10-3 with TRBJ2-7; D is possibly TRBD1 (7 bases). CDR1 and CDR2 from the germline V gene are ENHRY and SYGVKD. The CDR3 is 13 residues long. Trimming removed 4 bases at V and 5 bases at J, with 12 bases between. The CDR3 nucleotides read TGTGCCATCAGTGGGCAGGGGGGAGACGAGCAGTACTTC. This gives the protein CAISGQGGDEQYF.

V and J are TRBV28 and TRBJ2-1; tentative D call: TRBD1 (6 bases). The CDR3 has 16 amino acids. Trimming took off 5 bases at V and 3 bases at J, with 17 bases between the two ends. Looked up from germline, CDR1 is MDHEN and CDR2 is SYDVKM. CDR3 region: CASSPQGGRLYNEQFF. CDR3 DNA: TGTGCCAGCAGTCCCCAAGGGGGACGACTCTACAATGAGCAGTTCTTC.

The chain uses TRBV9 and TRBJ2-5, with a weak D call TRBD2 (7 bases). The CDR3 is 13 residues long. Germline V gene lookup returns CDR1 SGDLS and CDR2 YYNGEE. Trimming pared 3 bases from V and 9 bases from J, leaving 15 bases between. CDR3 region: CASSATGGGAQYF. Here the CDR3 DNA reads TGTGCCAGCAGCGCAACCGGAGGGGGGGCCCAGTACTTC.

The J gene is TRBJ2-7, the V gene TRBV28; D gene unclear. Looked up from germline, CDR1 is MDHEN and CDR2 is SYDVKM. The CDR3 contains 14 residues. The V and J ends lost 7 bases and 2 bases respectively, with 15 bases between them. The CDR3 here is CASISLVAPYEQYF. CDR3 nucleotides: TGTGCCAGCATTTCCCTCGTAGCCCCCTACGAGCAGTACTTC.

The chain combines TRBV7-9 with TRBJ1-1; maybe TRBD1 (6 bases). Trimming stripped 4 bases from V and 6 bases from J, with 9 bases between. CDR3 length: 12 amino acids. CDR1 SEHNR and CDR2 FQNEAQ come from the germline V gene (reference sequence). The CDR3 nucleotides read TGTGCCAGCAGCTGGGGGGGCCCTGAAGCTTTCTTT. It is translated as CASSWGGPEAFF.

V gene TRBV28 combines with J gene TRBJ2-7; 8 nucleotides align to TRBD1. CDR1 is MDHEN and CDR2 is SYDVKM in the germline V gene. The CDR3 has 15 amino acids. J was trimmed by 0 bases and V by 6 bases; bases with no gene match: 7. CDR3 DNA sequence: TGTGCCAGCAGCTCGACAGGGGACCCCTCCTACGAGCAGTACTTC. It translates to CASSSTGDPSYEQYF.

The genes are TRBV7-8 and TRBJ2-7; D may be TRBD1 or TRBD2 (5 bases each). CDR1 and CDR2 from the germline V gene are SGHVS and FQNEAQ. Trimming took 1 base from V and 2 from J, leaving 18 bases between them. This CDR3 is built from 17 residues. The CDR3 DNA follows: TGTGCCAGCAGCTTAGGAGGGGCCGCTAGATCTACCTACGAGCAGTACTTC. Protein product: CASSLGGAARSTYEQYF. Complete variable domain (other parts from reference TRBV7-8 and TRBJ2-7): GAGVSQSPRYKVAKRGQDVALRCDPISGHVSLFWYQQALGQGPEFLTYFQNEAQLDKSGLPSDRFFAERPEGSVSTLKIQRTQQEDSAVYLCASSLGGAARSTYEQYFGPGTRLTVT.

V gene TRBV28 combines with J gene TRBJ2-1, with D uncertain. CDR3 length equals 14 residues. Germline CDR1 is MDHEN and CDR2 is SYDVKM. Deletions cut 3 bases from V and 1 base from J, with 7 bases between. The CDR3 reads CASSFEESYNEQFF. The DNA for the CDR3 is TGTGCCAGCAGTTTCGAGGAATCCTACAATGAGCAGTTCTTC. Using reference TRBV28 and TRBJ2-1 for the parts outside the CDR3, the full variable domain is DVKVTQSSRYLVKRTGEKVFLECVQDMDHENMFWYRQDPGLGLRLIYFSYDVKMKEKGDIPEGYSVSREKKERFSLILESASTNQTSMYLCASSFEESYNEQFFGPGTRLTVL.